This entry lists 17 T cell receptor beta chains sequenced from one sample in a study of cytomegalovirus exposure and HLA in healthy donors. Sequencing used immunoSEQ multiplex PCR; TCRdb keeps in-frame clones, though not all of them. The sample has 150,000 to 200,000 clones; approximately 84% are singletons. Sequences were obtained from PBMCs. These receptors all come from a young man in good health and CMV-seropositive.

This clone was counted between two and nine times. This chain joins TRBV5-6 and TRBJ1-5; TRBD1 might be the D (6 bases). The CDR3 runs 15 residues. CDR1 and CDR2 from the germline V gene are SGHDT and YYEEEE. V lost 4 bases and J lost 4, with 15 bases in between. The CDR3 DNA is TGTGCCAGCAGCCGGGGGGCAGTAACTAATCAGCCCCAGCATTTT. This gives the protein CASSRGAVTNQPQHF.

The V and J genes are TRBV28 and TRBJ1-4; possible D gene TRBD1, 6 bases. The CDR3 is 15 amino acids. Germline V gene data show CDR1 as MDHEN and CDR2 as SYDVKM. V lost 6 bases and J lost 4, with 15 bases in between. The CDR3 is CASRPPGHLNEKLFF. The DNA of the CDR3 is TGTGCCAGCAGGCCACCGGGACACCTTAATGAAAAACTGTTTTTT.

The V and J genes are TRBV7-3 and TRBJ2-1; a weak D match, TRBD1 (5 bases). The CDR3 has 13 residues. From germline, CDR1 is SGHTA and CDR2 FQGTGA. V dropped 5 bases and J dropped 6 bases, with 11 bases sitting between them. This CDR3 is CASSKVRGNEQFF. CDR3 nucleotide sequence: TGTGCCAGCAGCAAAGTAAGGGGCAATGAGCAGTTCTTC.

This clone has a single count. The J gene is TRBJ2-5, the V gene TRBV9; 13 bases line up with TRBD2. The CDR3 contains 15 residues. V lost 3 bases to trimming and J lost 4 bases; unmatched junction nucleotides: 3. Germline V gene data show CDR1 as SGDLS and CDR2 as YYNGEE. The CDR3 protein is CASSDGLAGVETQYF. CDR3 in DNA: TGTGCCAGCAGCGATGGACTAGCGGGAGTAGAGACCCAGTACTTC.

The DNA of the CDR3 is TGTGCCTGGAGTGTACTAGCGGGAGACTTGACTAGCACAGATACGCAGTATTTT. Translation: CAWSVLAGDLTSTDTQYF. The chain is built from TRBV30 and TRBJ2-3; 11 bases agree with TRBD2. The V segment lost 0 bases and the J segment 0 bases; nucleotides outside the gene matches: 8. The length of the CDR3 is 18 residues. Germline CDR1 reads GTSNPN; CDR2 reads SVGIG (reference sequence).

V usage is TRBV6-5 and J usage is TRBJ2-2, with 8 nucleotides matching TRBD1. This CDR3 has 15 amino acids. Germline values: CDR1 MNHEY, CDR2 SVGAGI. J lost 2 bases, V lost 5 bases, and 4 bases had no gene match. The CDR3 here is CASSPGGGNTGELFF. The CDR3 DNA reads as TGTGCCAGCAGTCCAGGGGGCGGTAACACCGGGGAGCTGTTTTTT.

The rearrangement joins TRBV7-3 to TRBJ2-3; possibly TRBD2 for D (6 bases). Germline V gene data show CDR1 as SGHTA and CDR2 as FQGTGA. The CDR3 is 16 residues long. V shed 4 bases and J shed 6 bases, with 20 bases lying between them. DNA for the CDR3: TGTGCCAGCAGCTCGGGCGCGGGACTGGGGCGGGATACGCAGTATTTT. Translated: CASSSGAGLGRDTQYF.

The chain employs TRBV11-3 and TRBJ2-1; TRBD2 matches at 9 bases. Losses at the gene ends were 1 base for V and 9 bases for J; bases not matched to a gene: 10. This CDR3 is built from 16 residues. Germline CDR1 SGHNT, CDR2 YENEEA. The chain's CDR3 is CASSLGFAGGPLEQFF. The CDR3 DNA reads as TGTGCCAGCAGCTTAGGATTCGCGGGGGGGCCTCTTGAGCAGTTCTTC.

This clone was seen just once. V is TRBV5-4 and J is TRBJ2-1; TRBD1 matches at 9 bases. V lost 5 bases to trimming and J lost 3 bases; unmatched junction nucleotides: 6. The length of the CDR3 is 15 residues. The germline gives CDR1 SGHNT, CDR2 YYREEE (reference sequence). The CDR3 DNA is TGTGCCAGCAGACTCACAGGGGGCAACTACAATGAGCAGTTCTTC. It codes for CASRLTGGNYNEQFF.

The chain employs TRBV5-1 and TRBJ2-1; 7 bases line up with TRBD1. The J segment lost 2 bases and the V segment lost 0 bases, leaving 2 bases of the junction unmatched. CDR1 and CDR2 (germline): SGHRS, YFSETQ. There are 15 residues in the CDR3. The CDR3 nucleotides are TGCGCCAGCAGCTTGGTGACAGGGCCCTACAATGAGCAGTTCTTC. This translates into CASSLVTGPYNEQFF.

The J gene is TRBJ2-7, the V gene TRBV19; 10 nucleotides line up with TRBD2. Germline lookup yields CDR1 LNHDA and CDR2 SQIVND (reference sequence). Trimming at V came to 5 bases and at J to 2 bases, leaving 3 bases not matched to a gene. The CDR3 has 14 residues. CDR3 coding DNA: TGTGCCAGTAGTTTTAGCGGGAGGACCTACGAGCAGTACTTC. Translated: CASSFSGRTYEQYF.

The chain links TRBV7-3 to TRBJ1-1, with D tentatively TRBD1 (6 bases). Germline V CDR1 and CDR2: SGHTA, FQGTGA. CDR3 length: 13 residues. Trimming shortened V by 5 bases and J by 4 bases, and 11 bases separated the two germline ends. CDR3 DNA: TGTGCCAGCAGCCCGGACAGATCCACTGAAGCTTTCTTT. Protein sequence: CASSPDRSTEAFF.

The chain uses TRBV29-1 and TRBJ2-7; D unclear. The CDR3 extends over 12 amino acids. Trimming removed 4 bases at V and 3 bases at J, with 10 bases between. CDR1 and CDR2 from the germline V gene are SQVTM and ANQGSEA. CDR3 coding DNA: TGCAGCGTTGCCATGACGGGCTACGAGCAGTACTTC. It encodes CSVAMTGYEQYF.

The gene calls are TRBV5-1 and TRBJ1-2; TRBD1 agrees at 7 bases. The CDR3 totals 15 residues. CDR1 and CDR2 (germline): SGHRS, YFSETQ. V trimming: 3 bases; J trimming: 4 bases; junction bases outside the gene matches: 9. The CDR3 DNA is TGCGCCAGCAGCTCACTACAGGGGTTTAGCTATGGCTACACCTTC. This translates into CASSSLQGFSYGYTF.

The DNA of the CDR3 is TGTGCCAGCAGCCCCCGGACAGGGATTAAGGATGGCTACACCTTC. This encodes CASSPRTGIKDGYTF. V usage is TRBV9 and J usage is TRBJ1-2, with 8 bases aligning to TRBD1. The CDR3 loop spans 15 amino acids. Germline-derived CDR1 and CDR2 are SGDLS and YYNGEE. The V and J ends lost 4 bases and 6 bases, in that order; junction bases with no gene match: 11.

The chain couples TRBV7-9 to TRBJ1-1; no firm D call. The CDR3 is 13 amino acids. V lost 1 base to trimming and J lost 0 bases, with 3 bases between them. The germline V gene encodes CDR1 SEHNR and CDR2 FQNEAQ (reference sequence). CDR3 in amino acids: CASSLVMNTEAFF. CDR3 DNA: TGTGCCAGCAGCTTAGTCATGAACACTGAAGCTTTCTTT. The full variable domain, with the rest looked up from reference TRBV7-9 and TRBJ1-1, is DTGVSQNPRHKITKRGQNVTFRCDPISEHNRLYWYRQTLGQGPEFLTYFQNEAQLEKSRLLSDRFSAERPKGSFSTLEIQRTEQGDSAMYLCASSLVMNTEAFFGQGTRLTVV.

This rearrangement joins TRBV7-3 to TRBJ2-3; D perhaps matches TRBD2 (6 bases). The CDR3 has 16 amino acids. Germline V gene data show CDR1 as SGHTA and CDR2 as FQGTGA. The V end lost 5 bases, the J end lost 0 bases, and 15 bases lay between the germline ends. The DNA of the CDR3 is TGTGCCAGCAGCCTTGGGGACTGGGGAAGCACAGATACGCAGTATTTT. This encodes CASSLGDWGSTDTQYF. The full variable domain, with the rest looked up from reference TRBV7-3 and TRBJ2-3, is GAGVSQTPSNKVTEKGKYVELRCDPISGHTALYWYRQSLGQGPEFLIYFQGTGAADDSGLPNDRFFAVRPEGSVSTLKIQRTERGDSAVYLCASSLGDWGSTDTQYFGPGTRLTVL.